A single sample gave rise to the 25 T cell receptor beta chains below, sequenced in a study of blood T cell repertoires in COVID-19 (dated by TCRdb to the early 2020s). The library was prepared using the immunoSEQ multiplex PCR assay. In its TCRdb copy, this immuneACCESS table keeps in-frame sequences only and misses some clones. Where compared with another copy, unresolved V genes explain less than half of these, and the others have no known cause. The sample data list just over 150,000 clones, and about 90% of these were observed just once. Approximately 4.9% of the sample goes to the ten largest clones. The sequencing input was peripheral blood. The receptors were gathered from a man aged 25 to 40 with COVID-19, enrolled during active disease.

The gene calls are TRBV20-1 and TRBJ2-7, with D maybe TRBD1 (5 bases). Trimming left V 5 bases short and J 3 bases short, with 8 bases between. The CDR3 has 11 residues. Germline CDR1 reads DFQATT; CDR2 reads SNEGSKA (reference sequence). The CDR3 region is CSAHQGYEQYF. Here the CDR3 DNA reads TGCAGTGCTCATCAGGGCTACGAGCAGTACTTC.

The genes are TRBV24-1 and TRBJ2-1, with 8 bases matching TRBD2. V gave up 9 bases and J gave up 8 bases; unmatched junction bases: 14. Germline V gene data show CDR1 as KGHDR and CDR2 as SFDVKD. The CDR3 runs 15 residues. CDR3 residues: CATGASGGRGDEQFF. The CDR3 coding sequence is TGTGCCACCGGAGCGAGCGGGGGCCGGGGGGATGAGCAGTTCTTC.

The gene calls are TRBV6-5 and TRBJ1-2; no clear D. From germline, CDR1 is MNHEY and CDR2 SVGAGI. Trimming pared 8 bases from V and 5 bases from J, leaving 21 bases between. This CDR3 is 15 amino acids long. Written as DNA, the CDR3 is TGTGCCAGCGCCACTCGGGAGGTGAGAGGATATGGCTACACCTTC. Translating it yields CASATREVRGYGYTF.

Details on this clone: At one boundary the junction diverges from the germline segment, which might be a read error. This chain uses TRBV5-1 with TRBJ2-7; 9 positions match TRBD2. The germline V gene has CDR1 SGHRS and CDR2 YFSETQ. CDR3 length: 15 residues. In DNA form, the CDR3 reads TGCGCCAGCAGCTTGGGACTAGCGGAGACCTACGAGCAGTGCTTC. Amino acid sequence: CASSLGLAETYEQCF.

J is TRBJ2-7 and V is TRBV27; maybe TRBD1 (7 bases). Germline V gene data show CDR1 as MNHEY and CDR2 as SMNVEV (reference sequence). The CDR3 has 13 residues. The V gene lost 4 bases and the J gene lost 3 bases, with 10 bases spanning the gap. The CDR3 sequence is CASSWGDSYEQYF. The CDR3 DNA reads TGTGCCAGCAGTTGGGGGGACAGCTACGAGCAGTACTTC.

V gene TRBV6-5 combines with J gene TRBJ1-4; D call uncertain. The CDR3 length is 15 residues. CDR1 is MNHEY and CDR2 is SVGAGI in the germline V gene. Trimming removed 0 bases at V and 3 bases at J, with 8 bases between. CDR3 region: CASSYSRQPNEKLFF. CDR3 DNA sequence: TGTGCCAGCAGTTACTCGAGGCAGCCTAATGAAAAACTGTTTTTT.

The chain links TRBV4-3 to TRBJ1-2; D might be TRBD1 (6 bases). The CDR3 runs 16 residues. The V end lost 0 bases, the J end lost 0 bases, and 11 bases lay between the germline ends. Germline CDR1 is LGHNA and CDR2 is YSLEER. This chain's CDR3 is CASSQDGTPANYGYTF. CDR3 bases: TGCGCCAGCAGCCAAGATGGGACACCAGCTAACTATGGCTACACCTTC.

The genes are TRBV5-1 and TRBJ2-3; D might be TRBD1 (6 bases). CDR3 length equals 15 residues. Trimming removed 4 bases at V and 1 base at J, with 13 bases between. CDR1 is SGHRS and CDR2 is YFSETQ in the germline V gene. CDR3 coding DNA: TGCGCCAGCAGCCCCCGGGACACCCGCACAGATACGCAGTATTTT. Encoded protein: CASSPRDTRTDTQYF.

The chain uses TRBV18 and TRBJ2-1, with 10 bases that match TRBD2. Losses at the gene ends were 8 bases for V and 2 bases for J; bases not matched to a gene: 6. CDR1 and CDR2 from the germline V gene are KGHSH and LQKENI. This CDR3 is 15 amino acids long. The CDR3 coding sequence is TGTGCCAGCCATCTTACTAGCGGGACCTACAATGAGCAGTTCTTC. This encodes CASHLTSGTYNEQFF.

The chain uses TRBV28 and TRBJ1-2, with 8 bases fitting TRBD1. In germline, CDR1 is MDHEN, CDR2 SYDVKM. The CDR3 extends over 16 amino acids. V shed 4 bases, J shed 6 bases, and the junction held 13 bases outside the gene matches. The CDR3: CASSSPTPRGLNGYTF. The CDR3 DNA reads as TGTGCCAGCAGTTCCCCGACCCCCAGGGGGCTAAATGGCTACACCTTC.

This sequence joins TRBV12-5 and TRBJ2-7; 7 nucleotides line up with TRBD2. This CDR3 is built from 15 residues. Per germline, CDR1 LGHNT and CDR2 FRNRAP. V lost 5 bases and J lost 3; bases outside the gene matches: 10. The CDR3 protein is CASGDPGRSSYEQYF. Here the CDR3 DNA reads TGTGCTAGTGGTGACCCCGGGAGGAGCAGCTACGAGCAGTACTTC.

V usage is TRBV6-5 and J usage is TRBJ1-6, with 9 bases that match TRBD1. Germline loops: CDR1 MNHEY, CDR2 SVGAGI. The CDR3 extends over 14 amino acids. V was pared by 6 bases and J by 10 bases, with 7 bases of the junction left unmatched. The CDR3: CASRRGQGESPLHF. CDR3 bases: TGTGCCAGCAGGAGGGGACAGGGTGAATCACCCCTCCACTTT.

Written as DNA, the CDR3 is TGTGCCAGCAGTGAAGGTAGCGGGGGGCCCTCCTACAATGAGCAGTTCTTC. This translates into CASSEGSGGPSYNEQFF. This sequence joins TRBV6-1 and TRBJ2-1; 10 bases fit TRBD2. The CDR3 contains 17 residues. The V gene end was trimmed by 1 base and the J gene end by 0 bases; junction bases not matched to a gene: 3. Germline CDR1 is MNHNS and CDR2 is SASEGT.

This chain joins TRBV12-3 or TRBV12-4 and TRBJ1-5; D not certain. This CDR3 is 13 amino acids long. V was pared by 3 bases and J by 3 bases, with 6 bases between. The DNA for the CDR3 is TGTGCCAGCAGTTTCAACAACAATCAGCCCCAGCATTTT. Translating it yields CASSFNNNQPQHF.

The V gene is TRBV24-1, the J gene TRBJ1-2, with 8 bases that match TRBD1. CDR3 length: 14 residues. The V and J ends lost 0 bases and 5 bases, in that order; junction bases with no gene match: 1. The germline CDR1 and CDR2 sequences are KGHDR and SFDVKD. The CDR3, as DNA: TGTGCCACCAGTGATTTGAGGACAGGGTATGGCTACACCTTC. Protein product: CATSDLRTGYGYTF.

V gene TRBV6-5 combines with J gene TRBJ1-2, with D perhaps matching TRBD1 (6 bases). V was cut by 5 bases and J by 8 bases, with 18 bases left in between. In germline, CDR1 is MNHEY, CDR2 SVGAGI. This CDR3 contains 14 residues. CDR3 residues: CASSPGQRVRGYTF. The CDR3 DNA reads TGTGCCAGCAGTCCTGGACAGCGCGTGAGGGGCTACACCTTC.

CDR3 nucleotide sequence: TGTGCCAGCAGTTACGGACAATCGACAATCTCCTACGAGCAGTACTTC. This gives the protein CASSYGQSTISYEQYF. The chain recombines TRBV6-5 with TRBJ2-7, with D possibly being TRBD1 (5 bases). V shed 2 bases and J shed 0 bases, with 14 bases lying between them. Per the germline V gene, CDR1 is MNHEY and CDR2 is SVGAGI. This CDR3 has 16 amino acids.

V usage is TRBV7-8 and J usage is TRBJ2-3; 7 nucleotides match TRBD1. Per the germline V gene, CDR1 is SGHVS and CDR2 is FQNEAQ. The CDR3 extends over 17 amino acids. Trimming cost V 1 base and J 11 bases; bases outside gene matches: 18. DNA of the CDR3: TGTGCCAGCAGCTTAGTTTTTTGGACAGGTGAACAGATTAGGCAGTATTTT. Protein product: CASSLVFWTGEQIRQYF.

This chain links TRBV5-6 with TRBJ1-1; D ambiguous. The CDR3 contains 13 residues. CDR1 and CDR2 (germline): SGHDT, YYEEEE. The V gene lost 4 bases and the J gene lost 4 bases, with 11 bases spanning the gap. CDR3 sequence reads: CASSIFEGTEAFF. In DNA form, the CDR3 reads TGTGCCAGCAGCATTTTTGAGGGCACTGAAGCTTTCTTT.

The chain combines TRBV2 with TRBJ1-2; a possible D gene is TRBD1 (5 bases). The CDR3 totals 15 residues. CDR1 is SNHLY and CDR2 is FYNNEI in the germline V gene. With 5 bases removed from V and 0 bases from J, the gap between germline ends came to 13 bases. The CDR3 DNA follows: TGTGCCAGCAGTCCCCGACAGTCCGCTAACTATGGCTACACCTTC. Its translation: CASSPRQSANYGYTF.

The CDR3 coding sequence is TGTGCCAGCAGCCCCGAGGACAGGGGAGGTGAAAAACTGTTTTTT. It codes for CASSPEDRGGEKLFF. The chain uses TRBV3-1 (or the pseudogene TRBV3-2) and TRBJ1-4, with 9 bases fitting TRBD1. V dropped 4 bases and J dropped 7; count of bases not matched to a gene: 7. Germline assignment: CDR1 LGHDT and CDR2 YNNKEL (reference sequence). This CDR3 has 15 residues.

The chain recombines TRBV27 with TRBJ1-1; tentative D call: TRBD1 (6 bases). This CDR3 is 14 amino acids long. CDR1 is MNHEY and CDR2 is SMNVEV in the germline V gene (reference sequence). With 5 bases removed from V and 9 bases from J, the gap between germline ends came to 19 bases. In DNA, the CDR3 is TGTGCCAGCAGTGCCCATTCAGGGGAAGGAAAAGCTTTCTTT. Translation: CASSAHSGEGKAFF.

The chain recombines TRBV27 with TRBJ1-4; D is possibly TRBD1 (6 bases). CDR1 MNHEY and CDR2 SMNVEV come from the germline V gene (reference sequence). Trimming shortened V by 7 bases and J by 5 bases, and 17 bases separated the two germline ends. The CDR3 loop spans 15 amino acids. CDR3 nucleotides: TGTGCCAGCACTTACCGTACAGGGTTAAATGAAAAACTGTTTTTT. Amino acid sequence: CASTYRTGLNEKLFF. The full variable domain, with the rest looked up from reference TRBV27 and TRBJ1-4, is EAQVTQNPRYLITVTGKKLTVTCSQNMNHEYMSWYRQDPGLGLRQIYYSMNVEVTDKGDVPEGYKVSRKEKRNFPLILESPSPNQTSLYFCASTYRTGLNEKLFFGSGTQLSVL.

The V gene is TRBV28, the J gene TRBJ1-6; 10 bases map to TRBD1. Germline V gives CDR1 MDHEN, CDR2 SYDVKM. V trimming: 3 bases; J trimming: 9 bases; junction bases outside the gene matches: 5. The CDR3 has 15 amino acids. This chain's CDR3 is CASSLPGQGFSPLHF. The CDR3 region has the DNA TGTGCCAGCAGTTTGCCGGGACAGGGGTTTTCACCCCTCCACTTT.

The V gene is TRBV27, the J gene TRBJ2-2, with a possible D match to TRBD2 (5 bases). Trimming took off 4 bases at V and 6 bases at J, with 15 bases between the two ends. The CDR3 is 15 amino acids. Germline assignment: CDR1 MNHEY and CDR2 SMNVEV (reference sequence). CDR3 loop: CASSSSAGWAGELFF. CDR3 bases: TGTGCCAGCAGTTCGTCCGCGGGTTGGGCCGGGGAGCTGTTTTTT.